This T cell receptor beta chain emerged from a study of blood T cell repertoires in COVID-19. The overall study: COVID-19 samples collected from the United States, Italy and Spain covered acute and convalescent phases. In each case, the material was cDNA or gDNA derived from T cells, B-cell-depleted T cells, or PBMCs.

In the original analysis: Reference gene primer amplification yielded estimated nucleated cell counts. Produced via immunoSEQ multiplex PCR; TCRdb's table is partial and in-frame only. V and J calls plus clone size are reproduced from that table; the DNA served to infer D and trimming. This table has a few hundred thousand clones, approximately 88% appearing once. Looked up from germline, CDR1 is SGHNT and CDR2 is YENEEA. The ends were cut back, 3 bases at V and 1 base at J, with 9 bases in the middle. The CDR3 covers 14 residues. A Seattle source enrolled patients during active infection and followed them longitudinally.

The V gene is TRBV11-3, the J gene TRBJ1-1, with a weak D call TRBD1 (5 bases). The specimen was peripheral blood. The source is a woman in her twenties or thirties with COVID-19, enrolled during active disease. CDR3 in DNA: TGTGCCAGCAGCTTCGGCGGGACGAACACTGAAGCTTTCTTT. As protein: CASSFGGTNTEAFF.